Presented here are 30 T cell receptor beta chains from one specimen sequenced in a study of cytomegalovirus exposure and HLA in healthy donors. Primers: 60 Vbeta forward and 13 Jbeta reverse. The assay was immunoSEQ multiplex PCR, and TCRdb's table has in-frame clones only and misses some. This table lists 180,000 or so clones. The sample consisted of PBMCs. These receptors originate from a boy between 10 and 17 years old in good health and CMV-seronegative.

The rearrangement links TRBV29-1 to TRBJ1-2, with TRBD1 as a possible D gene (6 bases). The CDR3 spans 12 residues. The V end was cut by 4 bases, the J end by 6 bases, with 12 bases between. The germline V gene encodes CDR1 SQVTM and CDR2 ANQGSEA. The CDR3 loop reads CSVAGQGHGYTF. CDR3 nucleotide sequence: TGCAGCGTTGCCGGGCAGGGGCATGGCTACACCTTC.

The rearrangement links TRBV28 to TRBJ2-5, with D possibly matching TRBD2 (5 bases). V lost 3 bases and J 5 bases, leaving 10 bases between the germline ends. This CDR3 has 13 amino acids. Germline assignment: CDR1 MDHEN and CDR2 SYDVKM. In DNA, the CDR3 is TGTGCCAGCAGTTTCCCCCGGAGGGAGACCCAGTACTTC. The encoded protein is CASSFPRRETQYF.

CDR3 nucleotides: TGTGCCAGTAGTATCGCCCGGTTCGTGGTCGGGGAGCTGTTTTTT. Translating it yields CASSIARFVVGELFF. The rearrangement links TRBV19 to TRBJ2-2; D gene unclear. V shed 3 bases and J shed 7 bases, with 15 bases lying between them. Germline-derived CDR1 and CDR2 are LNHDA and SQIVND (reference sequence). The CDR3 spans 15 residues. Variable domain in full (rest from reference TRBV19 and TRBJ2-2): DGGITQSPKYLFRKEGQNVTLSCEQNLNHDAMYWYRQDPGQGLRLIYYSQIVNDFQKGDIAEGYSVSREKKESFPLTVTSAQKNPTAFYLCASSIARFVVGELFFGEGSRLTVL.

Here the CDR3 reads CASSPIRDTDTGELFF. The DNA for the CDR3 is TGTGCCAGCAGTCCAATCCGGGACACCGACACCGGGGAGCTGTTTTTT. This chain connects TRBV27 to TRBJ2-2, with a weak D call TRBD1 (6 bases). Per germline, CDR1 MNHEY and CDR2 SMNVEV (reference sequence). CDR3 size: 16 residues. The V and J ends lost 5 bases and 3 bases respectively, with 16 bases between them.

This chain connects TRBV23-1 to TRBJ1-2; 7 bases are shared with TRBD1. TRBV23-1 is designated an ORF whose function remains uncertain. The trim removed 8 bases at V and 12 bases at J, leaving 3 bases unmatched. The CDR3 runs to 9 residues. The CDR3 nucleotides read TGCGCCAGCGGAGACAGGGACACCTTC. This translates into CASGDRDTF.

This chain links TRBV15 with TRBJ1-1; 9 bases are a match to TRBD1. Germline CDR1 and CDR2: LNHNV and YYDKDF (reference sequence). J gave up 1 base and V 7 bases, and 1 base lay outside the gene matches. The CDR3 loop spans 13 amino acids. CDR3: CATTGQGNTEAFF. CDR3 nucleotides: TGTGCCACCACGGGACAGGGGAACACTGAAGCTTTCTTT. Combining the CDR3 with reference TRBV15 and TRBJ1-1 gives the whole variable domain DAMVIQNPRYQVTQFGKPVTLSCSQTLNHNVMYWYQQKSSQAPKLLFHYYDKDFNNEADTPDNFQSRRPNTSFCFLDIRSPGLGDTAMYLCATTGQGNTEAFFGQGTRLTVV.

The rearrangement uses TRBV14 and TRBJ1-1, with a possible D match to TRBD1 (5 bases). Germline values: CDR1 SGHDN, CDR2 FVKESK. The V end was cut by 2 bases, the J end by 7 bases, with 5 bases between. CDR3 size: 11 residues. CDR3 DNA: TGTGCCAGCAGCCAAAGGGGTGAAGCTTTCTTT. Amino acids: CASSQRGEAFF.

The chain is built from TRBV7-2 and TRBJ1-5; D is unresolved. Germline assignment: CDR1 SGHTA and CDR2 FQGNSA. The CDR3 is 15 residues long. V was trimmed by 5 bases and J by 0 bases, leaving 11 bases between them. The CDR3 coding sequence is TGTGCCAGCAGCCCCCGAACAGCTAGCAATCAGCCCCAGCATTTT. Protein sequence: CASSPRTASNQPQHF.

V is TRBV7-9 and J is TRBJ2-3; no reliable D call. The CDR3 spans 15 residues. Per the germline V gene, CDR1 is SEHNR and CDR2 is FQNEAQ (reference sequence). V lost 5 bases to trimming and J lost 4 bases, with 16 bases between them. Here the CDR3 reads CASSPPGPAPDTQYF. CDR3 in DNA: TGTGCCAGCAGCCCACCGGGTCCGGCCCCAGATACGCAGTATTTT. The full variable domain, in which reference TRBV7-9 and TRBJ2-3 provide the parts outside the CDR3, is DTGVSQNPRHKITKRGQNVTFRCDPISEHNRLYWYRQTLGQGPEFLTYFQNEAQLEKSRLLSDRFSAERPKGSFSTLEIQRTEQGDSAMYLCASSPPGPAPDTQYFGPGTRLTVL.

J is TRBJ1-2 and V is TRBV6-5, with 7 bases that match TRBD1. CDR3 length: 13 residues. Looked up from germline, CDR1 is MNHEY and CDR2 is SVGAGI. The V gene end was trimmed by 5 bases and the J gene end by 7 bases; junction bases not matched to a gene: 7. The CDR3 DNA follows: TGTGCCAGCAGTCAGACAGGGCGGCGTGGCTACACCTTC. This translates into CASSQTGRRGYTF.

The V gene is TRBV28, the J gene TRBJ1-1, with D possibly matching TRBD1 (6 bases). Trimming stripped 6 bases from V and 2 bases from J, with 10 bases between. The CDR3 spans 13 residues. The germline CDR1 and CDR2 sequences are MDHEN and SYDVKM. CDR3 coding DNA: TGTGCCAGCAGGCCAGGGACAAACACTGAAGCTTTCTTT. Encoded protein: CASRPGTNTEAFF.

This rearrangement joins TRBV7-2 to TRBJ2-7, with 9 positions matching TRBD2. V lost 6 bases and J lost 7; bases outside the gene matches: 10. CDR3 size: 14 residues. CDR1 and CDR2 (germline): SGHTA, FQGNSA. As DNA, the CDR3 is TGTGCCAGCAGGAGAGGCGCGGGGGGGAGTGAGCAGTACTTC. Its translation is CASRRGAGGSEQYF. Filled out from reference TRBV7-2 and TRBJ2-7, the complete variable domain reads GAGVSQSPSNKVTEKGKDVELRCDPISGHTALYWYRQSLGQGLEFLIYFQGNSAPDKSGLPSDRFSAERTGGSVSTLTIQRTQQEDSAVYLCASRRGAGGSEQYFGPGTRLTVT.

The CDR3 protein is CASSPRGASGGVGEQYF. In DNA, the CDR3 is TGTGCCAGCAGCCCCCGGGGGGCTAGCGGGGGGGTGGGGGAGCAGTACTTC. This rearrangement joins TRBV7-6 to TRBJ2-7; 12 nucleotides align to TRBD2. From germline, CDR1 is SGHVS and CDR2 FNYEAQ. J lost 7 bases, V lost 5 bases, and 15 bases had no gene match. The CDR3 sequence is 17 residues long.

The rearrangement joins TRBV27 to TRBJ1-1; D uncertain. This CDR3 contains 14 residues. Germline V gene lookup returns CDR1 MNHEY and CDR2 SMNVEV (reference sequence). The ends were cut back, 6 bases at V and 1 base at J, with 12 bases in the middle. This CDR3 reads CASSLLSENTEAFF. The CDR3 nucleotides read TGTGCCAGCAGCCTATTAAGTGAGAACACTGAAGCTTTCTTT.

The chain joins TRBV7-9 to TRBJ2-2; D may be TRBD1 (6 bases). V was cut by 6 bases and J by 5 bases, with 10 bases left in between. Germline-derived CDR1 and CDR2 are SEHNR and FQNEAQ (reference sequence). CDR3 length: 13 amino acids. The CDR3 coding sequence is TGTGCCAGCAGTTTTACAGGGACCGGGGAGCTGTTTTTT. Translated: CASSFTGTGELFF.

The V call is TRBV7-8, the J call TRBJ1-1, with 10 positions matching TRBD1. J gave up 7 bases and V 3 bases, and 8 bases lay outside the gene matches. CDR1 is SGHVS and CDR2 is FQNEAQ in the germline V gene. The CDR3 runs to 15 residues. This CDR3 is CASSFSSTGGLEAFF. The CDR3 nucleotides are TGTGCCAGCAGCTTCTCCTCGACAGGGGGCCTTGAAGCTTTCTTT.

This CDR3 reads CAWVGLAGGNTDTQYF. The CDR3 DNA reads as TGTGCCTGGGTCGGACTAGCGGGGGGTAACACAGATACGCAGTATTTT. The V and J genes are TRBV30 and TRBJ2-3; 14 positions match TRBD2. V was pared by 5 bases and J by 2 bases, with 6 bases of the junction left unmatched. This CDR3 has 16 residues. The germline V gene encodes CDR1 GTSNPN and CDR2 SVGIG (reference sequence).

The rearrangement uses TRBV4-1 and TRBJ2-1, with TRBD1 identical over 9 bases. This CDR3 has 16 amino acids. V gave up 3 bases and J gave up 4 bases; unmatched junction bases: 7. CDR1 MGHRA and CDR2 YSYEKL come from the germline V gene. The CDR3 region is CASSQDAGQGYNEQFF. The CDR3 DNA reads TGCGCCAGCAGCCAGGATGCGGGACAGGGATACAATGAGCAGTTCTTC.

The chain uses TRBV13 and TRBJ1-2, with D possibly TRBD1 on 5 matching bases. Germline V gene data show CDR1 as PRHDT and CDR2 as FYEKMQ (reference sequence). This CDR3 region has 13 residues. V gave up 5 bases and J gave up 4 bases, with 11 bases separating them. The CDR3 DNA sequence: TGTGCCAGCAGCCCAGGGCTGAGCTATGGCTACACCTTC. Protein: CASSPGLSYGYTF.

The chain uses TRBV19 and TRBJ1-5, with D maybe TRBD1 (5 bases). The CDR3 contains 15 residues. Germline V gene data show CDR1 as LNHDA and CDR2 as SQIVND (reference sequence). The V gene lost 5 bases and the J gene lost 3 bases, with 14 bases spanning the gap. CDR3 in DNA: TGTGCCAGTAGTTATGGGGCCAGTTTCAATCAGCCCCAGCATTTT. This sequence encodes CASSYGASFNQPQHF. Full variable domain (missing parts from reference TRBV19 and TRBJ1-5): DGGITQSPKYLFRKEGQNVTLSCEQNLNHDAMYWYRQDPGQGLRLIYYSQIVNDFQKGDIAEGYSVSREKKESFPLTVTSAQKNPTAFYLCASSYGASFNQPQHFGDGTRLSIL.

The CDR3 nucleotides read TGTGCCAGCAGACAGGGGACCGCTCCACCCCTCCACTTT. Translated: CASRQGTAPPLHF. J is TRBJ1-6 and V is TRBV2; 7 bases are a match to TRBD1. CDR3 length: 13 residues. J was trimmed by 11 bases and V by 6 bases; bases with no gene match: 7. Germline lookup yields CDR1 SNHLY and CDR2 FYNNEI. The full variable domain, rest sourced from reference TRBV2 and TRBJ1-6, is EPEVTQTPSHQVTQMGQEVILRCVPISNHLYFYWYRQILGQKVEFLVSFYNNEISEKSEIFDDQFSVERPDGSNFTLKIRSTKLEDSAMYFCASRQGTAPPLHFGNGTRLTVT.

The V gene is TRBV4-1, the J gene TRBJ2-2; 7 bases are shared with TRBD2. Germline CDR1 is MGHRA and CDR2 is YSYEKL. V shed 2 bases, J shed 9 bases, and the junction held 9 bases outside the gene matches. This CDR3 comprises 15 residues. CDR3 sequence (DNA): TGCGCCAGCAGCCAACCCGCGGGGGACCGGAGGGAGCTGTTTTTT. This encodes CASSQPAGDRRELFF.

The CDR3 sequence is CASSRPQGSIYEQYF. DNA of the CDR3: TGTGCCAGCAGCCGACCACAGGGCTCGATTTACGAGCAGTACTTC. The chain is built from TRBV7-8 and TRBJ2-7; possible D gene TRBD1, 6 bases. The V and J ends lost 5 bases and 4 bases respectively, with 18 bases between them. There are 15 residues in the CDR3. The germline V gene encodes CDR1 SGHVS and CDR2 FQNEAQ.

The V call is TRBV11-3, the J call TRBJ2-2; 10 bases map to TRBD1. Germline loops: CDR1 SGHNT, CDR2 YENEEA. V gave up 5 bases and J gave up 4 bases; unmatched junction bases: 4. The CDR3 is 15 residues long. CDR3: CASSRGQGGTGELFF. CDR3 DNA: TGTGCCAGCAGCAGAGGACAGGGGGGCACCGGGGAGCTGTTTTTT.

The gene calls are TRBV6-5 and TRBJ1-5, with D tentatively TRBD1 (6 bases). Germline lookup yields CDR1 MNHEY and CDR2 SVGAGI. The CDR3 extends over 14 amino acids. Trimming left V 6 bases short and J 7 bases short, with 16 bases between. CDR3 residues: CASSSTGPEQPQHF. As DNA, the CDR3 is TGTGCCAGCAGCTCTACAGGGCCGGAACAGCCCCAGCATTTT.

About this clone: Its ends do not fully match the called genes, so a read error is possible. The chain links TRBV30 to TRBJ2-7; D might be TRBD1 (6 bases). Germline CDR1 and CDR2: GTSNPN and SVGIG (reference sequence). The CDR3 spans 12 residues. The CDR3 protein is CARSQGSYEQYF. CDR3 in DNA: TGTGCCAGGAGCCAGGGGAGCTACGAGCAGTACTTC.

The rearrangement joins TRBV9 to TRBJ1-1, with 7 bases aligning to TRBD1. This CDR3 spans 15 amino acids. CDR1 is SGDLS and CDR2 is YYNGEE in the germline V gene. Losses at the gene ends were 5 bases for V and 1 base for J; bases not matched to a gene: 8. The CDR3 loop is CASRRTGTENTEAFF. The CDR3 DNA reads as TGTGCCAGCAGACGCACCGGGACAGAGAACACTGAAGCTTTCTTT. Combining the CDR3 with reference TRBV9 and TRBJ1-1 gives the whole variable domain DSGVTQTPKHLITATGQRVTLRCSPRSGDLSVYWYQQSLDQGLQFLIQYYNGEERAKGNILERFSAQQFPDLHSELNLSSLELGDSALYFCASRRTGTENTEAFFGQGTRLTVV.

The chain recombines TRBV5-4 with TRBJ1-1; no clear D. With 4 bases removed from V and 1 base from J, the gap between germline ends came to 11 bases. The CDR3 is 14 residues long. Germline lookup yields CDR1 SGHNT and CDR2 YYREEE (reference sequence). The CDR3: CASSQTTPNTEAFF. The CDR3 nucleotides are TGTGCCAGCAGCCAGACAACGCCGAACACTGAAGCTTTCTTT.

The rearrangement links TRBV2 to TRBJ1-5; D remains ambiguous. CDR1 SNHLY and CDR2 FYNNEI come from the germline V gene. This CDR3 contains 14 residues. V dropped 6 bases and J dropped 9 bases, with 18 bases sitting between them. The CDR3 DNA reads as TGTGCCAGCAGCTCGGTTGGCGGAGGGTCGCCCCAGCATTTT. Translating gives CASSSVGGGSPQHF.

In DNA form, the CDR3 reads TGCGCCAGTGGCGGGGGGTCGGAAGAGACCCAGTACTTC. Residues: CASGGGSEETQYF. This sequence joins TRBV4-1 and TRBJ2-5; 8 bases agree with TRBD2. The CDR3 is 13 residues long. Unmatched junction bases numbered 6, after V lost 9 bases and J lost 3 bases. Germline V CDR1 and CDR2: MGHRA, YSYEKL.